The 21 T cell receptor beta chains in this list originate from one sample, sequenced in a study of blood T cells in healthy people across ages. Next came a second PCR, run for roughly 6 to 11 cycles, which used a sample-barcoded 5' primer along with a J-beta primer mix. TCRdb reprocessed the 5' RACE reads via MiXCR and lists one record per CDR3 protein. The table includes 790,000 or so distinct CDR3 sequences, about 61% detected once. The sample was blood. These receptors were obtained from a man in his forties or fifties in good health.

The chain is built from TRBV29-1 and TRBJ1-1, with 8 bases that match TRBD1. The CDR3 is 13 amino acids. Germline values: CDR1 SQVTM, CDR2 ANQGSEA. Losses at the gene ends were 8 bases for V and 5 bases for J; bases not matched to a gene: 10. The CDR3 DNA reads as TGCAGCACAGGGACAGGAATGAGGACTGAAGCTTTCTTT. Its translation: CSTGTGMRTEAFF.

This clonotype was detected once. V gene TRBV20-1 combines with J gene TRBJ2-7; 8 bases align to TRBD1. The J call may be mistaken, given a closer DNA end match to TRBJ2-5. This CDR3 region has 14 residues. Germline CDR1 is DFQATT and CDR2 is SNEGSKA (reference sequence). The CDR3 DNA reads TGCAGTGCTCCTAACGACAGGGGAATAGAGACCCAGTACTTC. The encoded protein is CSAPNDRGIETQYF.

In this sample, this clonotype turned up a few times. The chain links TRBV6-2 or TRBV6-3 to TRBJ2-7, with TRBD2 identical over 9 bases. The CDR3 loop spans 13 amino acids. Trimming at V came to 6 bases and at J to 2 bases, leaving 2 bases not matched to a gene. CDR1 and CDR2 from the germline V gene are MNHEY and SVGEGT. The CDR3 coding sequence is TGTGCCAGCAGAGCGGGGGGCACCTACGAGCAGTACTTC. Encoded protein: CASRAGGTYEQYF.

The chain uses TRBV5-1 and TRBJ2-5; TRBD1 aligns across 11 bases. The J call may not be correct, given that the DNA end is closer to TRBJ2-7. The V gene's germline CDR1 is SGHRS and CDR2 YFSETQ. The CDR3 consists of 17 residues. CDR3 DNA sequence: TGCGCCAGCGCACGGACCAATAGGACAGGGGGCTTTTACGAGCAGTACTTC. It yields the protein CASARTNRTGGFYEQYF.

The chain is built from TRBV9 and TRBJ2-5, with TRBD2 identical over 8 bases. The CDR3 extends over 16 amino acids. J gave up 1 base and V 4 bases, and 9 bases lay outside the gene matches. From germline, CDR1 is SGDLS and CDR2 YYNGEE. For the CDR3, the DNA is TGTGCCAGCAGCCTACAATCCACTAGCGGCCAAGAGACCCAGTACTTC. This encodes CASSLQSTSGQETQYF.

The chain uses TRBV28 and TRBJ2-7; a weak D match, TRBD2 (7 bases). The J call is doubtful: the DNA matches TRBJ2-5 better. The CDR3 sequence is 12 residues long. CDR1 and CDR2 (germline): MDHEN, SYDVKM. The CDR3 is CASSLGGQTQYF. In DNA form, the CDR3 reads TGTGCCAGCAGCCTGGGGGGGCAGACCCAGTACTTC.

This chain joins TRBV12-3 or TRBV12-4 and TRBJ1-1; D gene ambiguous. This CDR3 has 11 amino acids. Trimming removed 6 bases from V and 6 bases from J, with 8 bases in between. The CDR3 bases are TGTGCCAGCAGCCCCCTTTCTGAAGCTTTCTTT. This sequence encodes CASSPLSEAFF.

This clonotype was seen a few times. The V and J genes are TRBV4-3 and TRBJ2-7, with D possibly TRBD2 on 6 matching bases. V lost 0 bases, J lost 0 bases, and 15 bases lay in between. The CDR3 extends over 17 amino acids. Looked up from germline, CDR1 is LGHNA and CDR2 is YSLEER. CDR3 DNA sequence: TGCGCCAGCAGCCAAGATCCGGTCGGGAGTGGCTCCTACGAGCAGTACTTC. It is translated as CASSQDPVGSGSYEQYF.

J is TRBJ2-6 and V is TRBV3-1, with D perhaps matching TRBD1 (6 bases). Trimming removed 5 bases at V and 13 bases at J, with 18 bases between. The CDR3 runs 14 residues. Germline V gene lookup returns CDR1 LGHDT and CDR2 YNNKEL (reference sequence). The CDR3 spells CASSNQIRDKVLTF. Written as DNA, the CDR3 is TGTGCCAGCAGCAACCAAATCCGGGACAAGGTCCTGACTTTC.

The V call is TRBV7-2, the J call TRBJ1-2; D is ambiguous. V was pared by 5 bases and J by 8 bases, with 12 bases between. The CDR3 is 12 residues long. CDR1 and CDR2 (germline): SGHTA, FQGNSA. For the CDR3, the DNA is TGTGCCAGCAGCCCCCAATACGGCGGCTACACCTTC. This encodes CASSPQYGGYTF.

This clonotype was detected only a few times. The junction departs from the called germline gene at one end, perhaps through a read error. The CDR3 loop is CASSAQYGQYF. The CDR3 nucleotides are TGTGCCAGCAGTGCACAGTACGGGCAGTACTTC. This rearrangement joins TRBV2 to TRBJ2-7; D is undetermined. There are 11 residues in the CDR3. Germline V gene sequence: CDR1 SNHLY, CDR2 FYNNEI.

The rearrangement uses TRBV12-3 or TRBV12-4 and TRBJ2-2; TRBD2 matches 8 bases. The CDR3 covers 16 residues. V lost 6 bases to trimming and J lost 6 bases; unmatched junction nucleotides: 12. CDR3 sequence: CASRGAGVGLAGELFF. CDR3 DNA: TGTGCCAGCAGGGGAGCGGGAGTTGGTTTAGCCGGGGAGCTGTTTTTT.

This clonotype occurred a few times. The J gene is TRBJ2-5, the V gene TRBV29-1, with a tentative D call TRBD2 (6 bases). The CDR3 spans 14 residues. Germline V gene sequence: CDR1 SQVTM, CDR2 ANQGSEA. V lost 5 bases and J lost 5, with 18 bases in between. The CDR3 is CSVPFVEGAETQYF. The CDR3 coding sequence is TGCAGCGTTCCCTTCGTGGAGGGAGCGGAGACCCAGTACTTC.

The chain links TRBV18 to TRBJ2-6; unclear D gene. The CDR3 loop spans 15 amino acids. Trimming removed 4 bases at V and 2 bases at J, with 9 bases between. Germline values: CDR1 KGHSH, CDR2 LQKENI. The CDR3 loop is CASSQATAGANVLTF. The DNA of the CDR3 is TGTGCCAGCTCACAGGCAACTGCTGGGGCCAACGTCCTGACTTTC.

The chain employs TRBV9 and TRBJ2-1; TRBD1 matches at 8 bases. CDR3 length equals 14 residues. CDR1 SGDLS and CDR2 YYNGEE come from the germline V gene. The V segment lost 3 bases and the J segment 6 bases; nucleotides outside the gene matches: 5. The CDR3: CASSATGDTNEQFF. CDR3 DNA: TGTGCCAGCAGCGCGACAGGGGATACCAATGAGCAGTTCTTC.

This clonotype was found a few times. The J gene is TRBJ1-2, the V gene TRBV27; D ambiguous. V was trimmed by 3 bases and J by 8 bases, leaving 10 bases between them. The CDR3 extends over 12 amino acids. Per germline, CDR1 MNHEY and CDR2 SMNVEV (reference sequence). CDR3 bases: TGTGCCAGCAGTTTTTCGGGAGGAGGCTACACCTTC. Protein: CASSFSGGGYTF.

This clonotype was detected only a few times. CDR3 bases: TGCAGTGCTAGAGATCGCCTGGGTGCGGGAGCTAGCACAGATACGCAGTATTTT. As protein: CSARDRLGAGASTDTQYF. The chain employs TRBV20-1 and TRBJ2-3; TRBD2 aligns across 7 bases. There are 18 residues in the CDR3. Per the germline V gene, CDR1 is DFQATT and CDR2 is SNEGSKA (reference sequence). V dropped 0 bases and J dropped 0; count of bases not matched to a gene: 12.

The CDR3 is CASSLGMRGGAWETQYF. CDR3 sequence (DNA): TGCGCCAGCAGCTTGGGTATGCGTGGCGGGGCCTGGGAGACCCAGTACTTC. This chain links TRBV5-1 with TRBJ2-5; tentative D call: TRBD2 (6 bases). The CDR3 length is 17 residues. Looked up from germline, CDR1 is SGHRS and CDR2 is YFSETQ. The ends were cut back, 0 bases at V and 5 bases at J, with 20 bases in the middle.

This chain links TRBV6-2 or TRBV6-3 with TRBJ1-2; D is possibly TRBD1 (6 bases). Germline V gives CDR1 MNHEY, CDR2 SVGEGT. V dropped 1 base and J dropped 8 bases, with 23 bases sitting between them. CDR3 size: 17 residues. The CDR3 DNA follows: TGTGCCAGCAGTTACTACACAGGGACGGGAGGCGTAGACGGCTACACCTTC. It codes for CASSYYTGTGGVDGYTF.

In this sample, this clonotype turned up a few times. The CDR3 protein is CASSSLLAVNEQFF. CDR3 DNA: TGTGCCAGCAGTTCTTTGCTAGCGGTAAATGAGCAGTTCTTC. The chain employs TRBV27 and TRBJ2-1, with 7 positions matching TRBD2. The CDR3 contains 14 residues. Germline V CDR1 and CDR2: MNHEY, SMNVEV (reference sequence). V trimming: 4 bases; J trimming: 7 bases; junction bases outside the gene matches: 7.

The gene calls are TRBV6-1 and TRBJ1-5; D is undetermined. From germline, CDR1 is MNHNS and CDR2 SASEGT. V lost 7 bases to trimming and J lost 6 bases, with 10 bases between them. The CDR3 contains 12 residues. The CDR3 sequence is CASNRGIQPQHF. CDR3 in DNA: TGTGCCAGCAACCGGGGTATTCAGCCCCAGCATTTT.